This record concerns one T cell receptor (beta chain) sequence. This clone was seen just once. The antigen it recognizes is unknown. No per-base quality is available; no much larger clone lies one base away. This record belongs to a study of blood T cell repertoires in COVID-19 (dated by TCRdb to the early 2020s). Turning to the overall study: Samples from collaborators originated in the United States, Italy and Spain and spanned both the acute and convalescent phases of COVID-19. The samples were drawn from two sources: the first 160 participants of the ongoing ImmuneRACE study, and 1,200 or so subjects contributed by 6 global collaborators. The repertoires were released in a freely available public database meant as a resource for research on the immune response to SARS-CoV-2. The dataset comprised deeply sampled blood TCRbeta repertoires from subjects exposed to, actively infected with, or recovered from COVID-19. Where available, HLA class I and class II types were obtained from metadata supplied by the sample provider rather than from assay-based typing. Nearly every sample came with metadata listing a de-identified subject ID, COVID-19 status, age in years and sex. The material from the prospective study consisted of cDNA or gDNA derived from T cells, B-cell-depleted T cells, or PBMCs. Summary of the overall study and its limitations: The amount of clinical and demographic metadata varied by source and participant and was provided uncurated.

One collaborating source in Seattle enrolled patients during active infection and followed them longitudinally through the course of disease. Whole blood was collected in K2EDTA tubes by collaborating institutions according to the institutions' own protocols. For TCRbeta analysis, collaborators shipped samples as frozen whole blood, isolated PBMCs, or DNA extracted from either of those sample types. The immunoSEQ Assay, a bias-controlled multiplex PCR, was used to amplify TCRbeta CDR3 regions from genomic DNA. Per the original workflow: The number of nucleated cells in each sample was estimated from the amplification of reference gene primers within the assay. To quantify the absolute abundance of each unique TCRbeta CDR3 rearrangement, sequence reads were collapsed and filtered. Productive Simpson clonality was computed per sample as the square root of Simpson's diversity index over productive rearrangements. What TCRdb holds here is the immuneACCESS table cut down to in-frame rearrangements. Part of the clones is not present; checked against another copy, under half of the missing clones reflect an unresolved V gene, and the others are unexplained. V, J and clone size were drawn from that table, and D and trimming were deduced from the DNA. The sample table records roughly 190,000 clones; around 80% of these occur just once. 7.8% of the sample is in the top ten clones.

Trimming at the junction amounts to 10 bases on V and 3 bases on J, and the germline ends lie 10 bases apart. CDR1 is given as SGHTA and CDR2 as FQGNSA, both from the germline V gene. The CDR3 runs 12 amino acids, cysteine and phenylalanine included. Just CDR3 DNA is preserved here, 36 bases in frame from base 1. This TCR was recovered from a woman aged 60-75 years with COVID-19, enrolled during active disease. Sequencing was performed on peripheral blood. This receptor chain uses TRBV7-2 and TRBJ2-1; the D segment could be TRBD1, given 5 matching bases. The DNA reads as follows: TGTGCCACATCGACAGTCTACAATGAGCAGTTCTTC. This is translated as CATSTVYNEQFF.